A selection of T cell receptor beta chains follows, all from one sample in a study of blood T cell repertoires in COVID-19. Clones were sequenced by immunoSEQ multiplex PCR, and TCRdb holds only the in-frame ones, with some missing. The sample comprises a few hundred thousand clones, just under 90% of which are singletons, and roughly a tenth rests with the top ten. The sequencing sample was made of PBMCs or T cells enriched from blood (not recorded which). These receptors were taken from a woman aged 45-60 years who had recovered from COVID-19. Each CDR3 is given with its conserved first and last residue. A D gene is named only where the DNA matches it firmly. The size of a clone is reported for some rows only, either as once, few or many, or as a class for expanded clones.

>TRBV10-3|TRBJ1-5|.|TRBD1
TGTGCCATCAGTGAGTCTTTGGCAGGGGGAGGTCAGCCCCAGCATTTT
CAISESLAGGGQPQHF
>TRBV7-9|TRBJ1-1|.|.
TGTGCCAGCAGCTCCGCAGGGAAAACCGATGCCACTGAAGCTTTCTTT
CASSSAGKTDATEAFF
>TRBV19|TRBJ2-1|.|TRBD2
TGTGCCAGTAACCTAGCGGGGGGCCCTACGCAGTTCTTC
CASNLAGGPTQFF
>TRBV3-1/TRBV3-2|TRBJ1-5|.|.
TGTGCCAGCAGCCAAGCAGTTCACGCCAGGCGATATAGCAATCAGCCCCAGCATTTT
CASSQAVHARRYSNQPQHF
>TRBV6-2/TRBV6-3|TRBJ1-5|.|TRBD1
TGTGCCAGCAGTTATGATTGGGACAGGGGGCTCCGGCAGCCCCAGCATTTT
CASSYDWDRGLRQPQHF
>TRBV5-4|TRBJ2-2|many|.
TGTGCCAGCAACCCACAGGGCGGCGGGGAGCTGTTTTTT
CASNPQGGGELFF
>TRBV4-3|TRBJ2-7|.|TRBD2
TGCGCCAGCAGCCAAGATCGTGTGGGGGGGGCCTACGAGCAGTACTTC
CASSQDRVGGAYEQYF
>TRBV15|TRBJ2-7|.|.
TGTGCCACCAGCAGAGATGAGAGACAGACATGGCAGTACTTC
CATSRDERQTWQYF
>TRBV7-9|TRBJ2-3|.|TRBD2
TGTGCCAGCAGCTCGGGACTAGCGGGGGGCACAGATACGCAGTATTTT
CASSSGLAGGTDTQYF
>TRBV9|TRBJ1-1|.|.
TGTGCCAGCAGCGTGACAGACAGCCTGAACACTGAAGCTTTCTTT
CASSVTDSLNTEAFF
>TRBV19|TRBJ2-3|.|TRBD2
TGTGCCAGTAGTATAGGTAGCGGGGGGGCCGCAGATACGCAGTATTTT
CASSIGSGGAADTQYF
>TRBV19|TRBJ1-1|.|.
TGTGCCAGTAGTCTAACCCAGAACACTGAAGCTTTCTTT
CASSLTQNTEAFF
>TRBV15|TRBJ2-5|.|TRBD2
TGTGCCACCAGCAGAGATGCGGGGGGCGGGGAGACCCAGTACTTC
CATSRDAGGGETQYF
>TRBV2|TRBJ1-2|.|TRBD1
TGTGCCAGCAGTGATCTTGGTGGCAGGGGGCTCTATGGCTACACCTTC
CASSDLGGRGLYGYTF
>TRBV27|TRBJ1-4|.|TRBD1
TGTGCCAGCAGCTGGGTAGGGGGCGAAAAACTGTTTTTT
CASSWVGGEKLFF
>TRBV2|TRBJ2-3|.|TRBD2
TGTGCCAGCAGTATCCAGCGGGGAGATACGCAGTATTTT
CASSIQRGDTQYF
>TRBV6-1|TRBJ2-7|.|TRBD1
TGTGCCAGCAGTGAAATCGCAGGGGGCGCATACTACGAGCAGTACTTC
CASSEIAGGAYYEQYF
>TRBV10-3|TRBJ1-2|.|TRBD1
TGTGCCATTACCCCTCGGGACAGGGACTACTATGGCTACACCTTC
CAITPRDRDYYGYTF
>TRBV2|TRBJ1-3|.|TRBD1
TGTGCCAGCAGGATGACAGGGGGCTTTGGAAACACCATATATTTT
CASRMTGGFGNTIYF
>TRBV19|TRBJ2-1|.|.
TGTGCCAGTAGTACCTCTGCTAGCGCTAGCTCCTACAATGAGCAGTTCTTC
CASSTSASASSYNEQFF
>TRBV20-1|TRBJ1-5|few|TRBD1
TGCAGTGCCAGTACAGGGGAGCAGCCCCAGCATTTT
CSASTGEQPQHF
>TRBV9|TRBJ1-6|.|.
TGTGCCAGCAGCGTAGGTCCGGGTTCACCCCTCCACTTT
CASSVGPGSPLHF
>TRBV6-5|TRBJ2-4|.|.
TGTGCCAGCAGACCACAGGCTTCAAGGAACATTCAGTACTTC
CASRPQASRNIQYF
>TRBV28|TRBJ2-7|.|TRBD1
TGTGCCAGCAATTTCAAGGACAGGGAGAACTACGAGCAGTACTTC
CASNFKDRENYEQYF